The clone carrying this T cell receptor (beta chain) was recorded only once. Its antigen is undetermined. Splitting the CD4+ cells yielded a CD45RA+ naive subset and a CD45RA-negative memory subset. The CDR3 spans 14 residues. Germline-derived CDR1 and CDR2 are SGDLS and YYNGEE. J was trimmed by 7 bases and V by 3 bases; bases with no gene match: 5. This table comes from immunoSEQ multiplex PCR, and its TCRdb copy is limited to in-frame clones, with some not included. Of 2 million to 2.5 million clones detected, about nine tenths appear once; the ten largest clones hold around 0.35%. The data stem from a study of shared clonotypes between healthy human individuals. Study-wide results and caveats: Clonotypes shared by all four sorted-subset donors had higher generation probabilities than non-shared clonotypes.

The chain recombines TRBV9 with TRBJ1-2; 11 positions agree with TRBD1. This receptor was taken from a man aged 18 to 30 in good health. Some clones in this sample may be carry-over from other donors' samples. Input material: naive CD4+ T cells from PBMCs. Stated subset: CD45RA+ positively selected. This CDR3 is CASSALDRGPGYTF. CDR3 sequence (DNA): TGTGCCAGCAGCGCCCTGGACAGGGGGCCTGGCTACACCTTC.